This record covers a single TCR beta chain. Original analysis: Amplification with reference gene primers provided the estimates of nucleated cell counts. Assay: immunoSEQ multiplex PCR; the TCRdb copy retains only in-frame clones and omits some. V and J calls and clone size are given by that table; D and trimming were obtained from the DNA. The table shows about 320,000 clones, with approximately 85% occurring only once. This record belongs to a study of blood T cell repertoires in COVID-19. Study information: The analysed material was cDNA or gDNA that came from T cells, B-cell-depleted T cells, or PBMCs.

CDR3 length: 16 amino acids. The V gene end was trimmed by 1 base and the J gene end by 4 bases; junction bases not matched to a gene: 9. CDR1 and CDR2 from the germline V gene are MGHRA and YSYEKL. The J gene is TRBJ1-2, the V gene TRBV4-1; 7 positions match TRBD1. The specimen sequenced was peripheral blood. The clonotype was recovered from a woman aged 50 to 60 with acute or convalescent COVID-19. CDR3 coding DNA: TGCGCCAGCAGCCAAGGGACAAGGGGACAGCTCTATGGCTACACCTTC. Translating it yields CASSQGTRGQLYGYTF.